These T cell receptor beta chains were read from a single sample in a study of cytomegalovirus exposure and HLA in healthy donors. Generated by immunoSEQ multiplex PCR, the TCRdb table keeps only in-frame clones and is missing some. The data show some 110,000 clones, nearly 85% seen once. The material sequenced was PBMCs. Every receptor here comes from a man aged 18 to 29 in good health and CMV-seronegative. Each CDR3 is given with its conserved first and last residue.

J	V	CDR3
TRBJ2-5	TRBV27	CASRPGLAATGGETQYF
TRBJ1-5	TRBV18	CASSYGEYQPQHF
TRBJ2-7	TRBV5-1	CATGLAGNREQYF
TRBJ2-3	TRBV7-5	CVRSSARGGTSTDTQYF
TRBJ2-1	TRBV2	CASSNGGGDEQFF
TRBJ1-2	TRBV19	CASTGQGPLYGYTF
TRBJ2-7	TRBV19	CASSIDPGSPEQYF
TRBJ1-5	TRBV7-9	CASSLGQDSNQPQHF
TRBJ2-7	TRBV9	CASSEGTGNGKQYF
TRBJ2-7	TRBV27	CASSLSGIWTSGVTYEQYF
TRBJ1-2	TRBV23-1	CASSHYRDTSLKGNYGYTF
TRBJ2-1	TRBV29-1	CSGCHRAKVEQFF
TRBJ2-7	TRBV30	CAWGGDILNYEQYF
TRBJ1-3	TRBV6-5	CASGQSSGNTIYF
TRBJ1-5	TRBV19	CASNMGNYDQPQHF
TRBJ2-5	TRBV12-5	CASGLRYQETQYF
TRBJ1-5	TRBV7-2	CASSLNQDRGNQPQHF
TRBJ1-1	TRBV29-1	CSVEVLRGRRTEAFF